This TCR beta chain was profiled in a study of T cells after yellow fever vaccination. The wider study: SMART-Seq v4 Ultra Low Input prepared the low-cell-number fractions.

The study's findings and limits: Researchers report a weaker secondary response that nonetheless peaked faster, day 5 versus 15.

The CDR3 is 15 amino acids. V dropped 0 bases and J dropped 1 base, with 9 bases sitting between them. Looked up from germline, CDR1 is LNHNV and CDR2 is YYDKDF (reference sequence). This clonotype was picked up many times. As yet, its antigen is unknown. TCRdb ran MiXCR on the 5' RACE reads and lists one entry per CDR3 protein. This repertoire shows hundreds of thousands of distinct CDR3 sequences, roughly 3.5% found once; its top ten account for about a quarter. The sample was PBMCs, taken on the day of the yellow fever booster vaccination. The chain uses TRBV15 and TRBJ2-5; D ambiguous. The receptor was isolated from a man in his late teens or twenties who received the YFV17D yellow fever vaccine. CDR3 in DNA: TGTGCCACCAGCAGAGACGCGACGGTCCAAGAGACCCAGTACTTC. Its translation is CATSRDATVQETQYF.